What follows are 29 T cell receptor beta chains derived from one specimen sequenced in a study of human T cells and chemical hapten exposure. Time point specified: pre-sensitization, week 0. Noted treatment: therapeutic diphenylcyclopropenone sensitization with weekly scalp DPC. MiXCR, applied by TCRdb to the RACE reads, yields one record per CDR3 protein. The sample has approximately 260,000 distinct CDR3 sequences, over 7.5% seen once. The sample here was whole blood, taken in connection with sensitization to the hapten diphenylcyclopropenone (DPC). These receptors were taken from a man aged 18 to 30 with alopecia areata. Some clones in this sample may be carry-over from other donors' samples.

V is TRBV20-1 and J is TRBJ2-5; possibly TRBD1 or TRBD2 for D (5 bases each). V dropped 4 bases and J dropped 2 bases, with 14 bases sitting between them. Germline-derived CDR1 and CDR2 are DFQATT and SNEGSKA (reference sequence). The CDR3 is made up of 14 amino acids. The CDR3 DNA reads TGCAGTGCTAAGTCGGGACGGAGACAAGAGACCCAGTACTTC. It specifies CSAKSGRRQETQYF.

This clonotype has only a few counts. V usage is TRBV4-1 and J usage is TRBJ1-3; the match to TRBD1 covers 7 bases. This CDR3 region has 15 residues. The ends lost 6 bases at V and 8 bases at J; junction bases unmatched: 13. From germline, CDR1 is MGHRA and CDR2 YSYEKL. Here the CDR3 reads CASRVSGQEGYTIYF. The CDR3, as DNA: TGCGCCAGCAGAGTTTCCGGACAGGAGGGGTACACCATATATTTT.

The table lists this clonotype with many counts. The chain has TRBV10-3 and TRBJ1-5; possibly TRBD1 for D (5 bases). CDR1 and CDR2 (germline): ENHRY, SYGVKD. The CDR3 runs 12 residues. Trimming stripped 8 bases from V and 5 bases from J, with 10 bases between. This chain's CDR3 is CAIRGRDQPQHF. Written as DNA, the CDR3 is TGTGCCATCCGGGGCAGAGATCAGCCCCAGCATTTT.

This clonotype appeared a few times. V usage is TRBV4-3 and J usage is TRBJ2-3, with 8 bases matching TRBD2. J gave up 1 base and V 1 base, and 4 bases lay outside the gene matches. CDR1 and CDR2 from the germline V gene are LGHNA and YSLEER. This CDR3 region has 16 residues. The CDR3 DNA is TGCGCCAGCAGCCAAGCCTCAGCGGGGGGCACAGATACGCAGTATTTT. Its translation is CASSQASAGGTDTQYF.

This sequence joins TRBV6-2 or TRBV6-3 and TRBJ2-7; D possibly corresponds to TRBD2 (5 bases). Germline CDR1 reads MNHEY; CDR2 reads SVGEGT. CDR3 length: 12 residues. Deletions cut 3 bases from V and 5 bases from J, with 8 bases between. This chain's CDR3 is CASSYRRDEQYF. As DNA, the CDR3 is TGTGCCAGCAGTTATCGGCGGGACGAGCAGTACTTC.

The chain links TRBV7-2 to TRBJ2-4; TRBD1 or TRBD2 may be the D gene (6 bases each). Trimming cost V 1 base and J 1 base, with 20 bases left between them. Per the germline V gene, CDR1 is SGHTA and CDR2 is FQGNSA. This CDR3 contains 19 residues. CDR3 coding DNA: TGTGCCAGCAGCTTAGGCGTTCCCCGGGGGCGCGAGGCCAAAAACATTCAGTACTTC. It codes for CASSLGVPRGREAKNIQYF.

This clonotype was observed many times. The rearrangement joins TRBV29-1 to TRBJ2-3; D unclear. This CDR3 comprises 15 residues. In germline, CDR1 is SQVTM, CDR2 ANQGSEA. V was trimmed by 7 bases and J by 0 bases, leaving 17 bases between them. Written as DNA, the CDR3 is TGCAGCGCCGCTATACACCCGACCAGCACAGATACGCAGTATTTT. It translates to CSAAIHPTSTDTQYF.

This clonotype was detected only a few times. The V and J genes are TRBV11-2 and TRBJ1-5; D is undetermined. This CDR3 spans 15 amino acids. The germline CDR1 and CDR2 sequences are SGHAT and FQNNGV. Trimming pared 5 bases from V and 4 bases from J, leaving 15 bases between. The CDR3 spells CASSAIMGLNQPQHF. DNA for the CDR3: TGTGCCAGCAGCGCAATCATGGGCCTAAATCAGCCCCAGCATTTT.

The chain employs TRBV2 and TRBJ1-1; TRBD1 is a possible D gene (5 bases). Germline-derived CDR1 and CDR2 are SNHLY and FYNNEI. The ends were cut back, 6 bases at V and 5 bases at J, with 16 bases in the middle. CDR3 size: 14 residues. The CDR3 nucleotides read TGTGCCAGCAGCGGACGGGGGGATGGGACTGAAGCTTTCTTT. This translates into CASSGRGDGTEAFF.

The genes are TRBV20-1 and TRBJ1-2, with unresolved D. Trimming stripped 5 bases from V and 2 bases from J, with 6 bases between. The V gene's germline CDR1 is DFQATT and CDR2 SNEGSKA (reference sequence). The CDR3 runs 11 residues. CDR3 residues: CSAGVNYGYTF. The CDR3 DNA sequence: TGCAGTGCTGGGGTCAACTATGGCTACACCTTC.

This clonotype was observed a few times. The V gene is TRBV6-2 or TRBV6-3, the J gene TRBJ2-1; 8 bases align to TRBD2. This CDR3 region has 17 residues. Unmatched junction bases numbered 8, after V lost 4 bases and J lost 0 bases. Germline loops: CDR1 MNHEY, CDR2 SVGEGT. The CDR3 is CASSSFLGTSSYNEQFF. DNA for the CDR3: TGTGCCAGCAGTTCTTTCCTCGGGACTAGCTCCTACAATGAGCAGTTCTTC.

This clonotype has a count of ten or more. The V gene is TRBV27, the J gene TRBJ1-2; 9 bases align to TRBD1. The V segment lost 2 bases and the J segment 5 bases; nucleotides outside the gene matches: 3. Germline values: CDR1 MNHEY, CDR2 SMNVEV (reference sequence). The CDR3 extends over 14 amino acids. The CDR3 reads CASSLVGQGYGYTF. CDR3 sequence (DNA): TGTGCCAGCAGTTTAGTCGGACAGGGGTATGGCTACACCTTC.

V gene TRBV24-1 combines with J gene TRBJ2-2; the D is unclear. Germline V gene lookup returns CDR1 KGHDR and CDR2 SFDVKD. The V end was cut by 5 bases, the J end by 6 bases, with 12 bases between. This CDR3 region has 14 residues. The CDR3 DNA follows: TGTGCCACCAGTGGCCCACTGGACGCCGGGGAGCTGTTTTTT. Its translation: CATSGPLDAGELFF.

This chain uses TRBV9 with TRBJ2-5; perhaps TRBD1 as D (6 bases). The CDR3 is 15 residues long. Deletions cut 0 bases from V and 5 bases from J, with 14 bases between. CDR1 and CDR2 from the germline V gene are SGDLS and YYNGEE. CDR3 residues: CASSVGARQGETQYF. The CDR3, as DNA: TGTGCCAGCAGCGTAGGGGCCCGGCAGGGGGAGACCCAGTACTTC.

This clonotype was detected only a few times. This chain links TRBV7-2 with TRBJ1-1; 10 bases are a match to TRBD1. The CDR3 extends over 14 amino acids. The germline V gene encodes CDR1 SGHTA and CDR2 FQGNSA. J lost 4 bases, V lost 6 bases, and 5 bases had no gene match. The CDR3 coding sequence is TGTGCCAGCAGTGAGAGGACAGGGGGCACTGAAGCTTTCTTT. As protein: CASSERTGGTEAFF.

In its sample, this clonotype was seen many times. The rearrangement uses TRBV6-5 and TRBJ2-1; TRBD1 aligns across 7 bases. Germline V gene sequence: CDR1 MNHEY, CDR2 SVGAGI. CDR3 length: 14 amino acids. Trimming cost V 7 bases and J 2 bases; bases outside gene matches: 5. Here the CDR3 reads CASTRDRTYNEQFF. The CDR3 nucleotides are TGTGCCAGCACCCGGGACAGAACCTACAATGAGCAGTTCTTC.

This clonotype appeared many times. V gene TRBV28 combines with J gene TRBJ2-1; TRBD1 matches at 12 bases. V dropped 9 bases and J dropped 8; count of bases not matched to a gene: 5. Germline CDR1 and CDR2: MDHEN and SYDVKM. The CDR3 extends over 13 amino acids. CDR3 in DNA: TGTGCCAGTGCGGGGACAGGGGGCGATGAGCAGTTCTTC. Protein product: CASAGTGGDEQFF.

Only a few counts were recorded for this clonotype. V is TRBV10-3 and J is TRBJ2-3; 10 bases map to TRBD2. The CDR3 covers 15 residues. V was pared by 6 bases and J by 4 bases, with 7 bases of the junction left unmatched. Germline CDR1 reads ENHRY; CDR2 reads SYGVKD. The CDR3 DNA is TGTGCCATCAGGCGGACTAGCGGTTTTTCAGATACGCAGTATTTT. It specifies CAIRRTSGFSDTQYF.

This clonotype was picked up many times. V is TRBV5-1 and J is TRBJ1-3; 8 bases are shared with TRBD1. Germline CDR1 is SGHRS and CDR2 is YFSETQ. Trimming at V came to 2 bases and at J to 0 bases, leaving 7 bases not matched to a gene. This CDR3 has 17 residues. CDR3 amino acids: CASSFTGQADSGNTIYF. The CDR3 DNA is TGCGCCAGCAGCTTCACGGGACAGGCGGACTCTGGAAACACCATATATTTT.

The sample holds many counts of this clonotype. The chain employs TRBV7-3 and TRBJ2-2; 11 nucleotides match TRBD1. Looked up from germline, CDR1 is SGHTA and CDR2 is FQGTGA. The CDR3 runs to 15 residues. The trim removed 4 bases at V and 6 bases at J, leaving 4 bases unmatched. As DNA, the CDR3 is TGTGCCAGCAGCTCGCCGGGACAGGGGGCCGGGGAGCTGTTTTTT. The encoded protein is CASSSPGQGAGELFF.

The sample holds many counts of this clonotype. The chain carries TRBV5-1 and TRBJ2-7; a possible D gene is TRBD1 (6 bases). This CDR3 is built from 14 residues. The germline CDR1 and CDR2 sequences are SGHRS and YFSETQ. Trimming took 1 base from V and 0 from J, leaving 8 bases between them. CDR3 coding DNA: TGCGCCAGCAGCTTGACGGACAGCTCCTACGAGCAGTACTTC. Amino acid sequence: CASSLTDSSYEQYF.

In its sample, this clonotype was seen once. The chain's CDR3 is CASNRQDSGNTIYF. CDR3 DNA: TGCGCCAGCAACCGACAGGACTCCGGAAACACCATATATTTT. The chain couples TRBV10-2 to TRBJ1-3; D possibly corresponds to TRBD1 (6 bases). With 7 bases removed from V and 4 bases from J, the gap between germline ends came to 14 bases. Germline-derived CDR1 and CDR2 are WSHSY and SAAADI. This CDR3 is built from 14 residues.

In this sample, this clonotype turned up a few times. The chain uses TRBV20-1 and TRBJ2-3; D assignment may be TRBD1 or TRBD2 (6 bases each). The germline CDR1 and CDR2 sequences are DFQATT and SNEGSKA (reference sequence). The CDR3 totals 15 residues. V lost 6 bases and J 4 bases, leaving 20 bases between the germline ends. CDR3 sequence reads: CSAQPGAEVADTQYF. The CDR3 DNA follows: TGCAGTGCCCAGCCGGGGGCCGAAGTGGCAGATACGCAGTATTTT.

The table lists this clonotype with many counts. The CDR3 region is CASSVEGASNQPQHF. Written as DNA, the CDR3 is TGTGCCAGCAGCGTAGAGGGGGCTAGCAATCAGCCCCAGCATTTT. This sequence joins TRBV9 and TRBJ1-5; 7 bases agree with TRBD1. This CDR3 has 15 amino acids. The J segment lost 0 bases and the V segment lost 0 bases, leaving 0 bases of the junction unmatched. Per germline, CDR1 SGDLS and CDR2 YYNGEE. The full variable domain, completed using reference TRBV9 and TRBJ1-5, is DSGVTQTPKHLITATGQRVTLRCSPRSGDLSVYWYQQSLDQGLQFLIQYYNGEERAKGNILERFSAQQFPDLHSELNLSSLELGDSALYFCASSVEGASNQPQHFGDGTRLSIL.

The chain joins TRBV18 to TRBJ2-3, with D possibly being TRBD1 or TRBD2 (6 bases each). V lost 5 bases to trimming and J lost 1 base, with 22 bases between them. The CDR3 has 18 amino acids. The germline CDR1 and CDR2 sequences are KGHSH and LQKENI. The CDR3 here is CASSAHGGQVSGTDTQYF. CDR3 DNA sequence: TGTGCCAGCTCAGCCCATGGGGGGCAGGTTTCGGGCACAGATACGCAGTATTTT. The entire variable domain, with the rest obtained from reference TRBV18 and TRBJ2-3, is as follows: NAGVMQNPRHLVRRRGQEARLRCSPMKGHSHVYWYRQLPEEGLKFMVYLQKENIIDESGMPKERFSAEFPKEGPSILRIQQVVRGDSAAYFCASSAHGGQVSGTDTQYFGPGTRLTVL.

This clonotype came up many times. The genes are TRBV4-2 and TRBJ2-7, with 15 bases lining up with TRBD2. The V segment lost 2 bases and the J segment 2 bases; nucleotides outside the gene matches: 7. This CDR3 region has 18 residues. Germline V lookup: CDR1 LGHNA, CDR2 YNFKEQ. The CDR3 sequence is CASSQQAGLAGGTYEQYF. In DNA form, the CDR3 reads TGTGCCAGCAGCCAACAAGCGGGACTAGCGGGGGGCACCTACGAGCAGTACTTC.

This clonotype was seen ten or more times. The genes are TRBV2 and TRBJ1-6; the D is unclear. The CDR3 loop spans 12 amino acids. Germline V CDR1 and CDR2: SNHLY, FYNNEI. Trimming left V 9 bases short and J 8 bases short, with 11 bases between. The CDR3 sequence is CARLKGYSPLHF. DNA of the CDR3: TGTGCCAGACTGAAGGGTTATTCACCCCTCCACTTT.

In this sample, this clonotype turned up many times. The chain carries TRBV2 and TRBJ1-5; D gene uncertain. The germline V and J ends were trimmed by 4 bases and 1 base, with 8 bases remaining between them. The CDR3 extends over 14 amino acids. CDR1 SNHLY and CDR2 FYNNEI come from the germline V gene. In nucleotides, the CDR3 is TGTGCCAGCAGTGGGGTCTCCAGCAATCAGCCCCAGCATTTT. This gives the protein CASSGVSSNQPQHF.

This clonotype has ten or more counts. This chain joins TRBV6-5 and TRBJ1-4, with a weak D call TRBD1 (5 bases). Germline assignment: CDR1 MNHEY and CDR2 SVGAGI. The CDR3 is 15 amino acids. V was pared by 2 bases and J by 0 bases, with 7 bases between. CDR3 DNA sequence: TGTGCCAGCAGTTACGGGGGTGCAACTAATGAAAAACTGTTTTTT. Translated, it gives CASSYGGATNEKLFF.